These 20 T cell receptor beta chains came from one sample sequenced in a study of CD8 T cells in ankylosing spondylitis. TCRdb used MiXCR to reprocess the 5' RACE reads, holding one entry per CDR3 protein. The sample consists of about 100,000 distinct CDR3 sequences, about 25% of them appearing once. The sequenced material came from synovial fluid, either unsorted or a sorted T cell fraction (not recorded which). The receptor source for this set is a male donor with ankylosing spondylitis.

There are a few counts of this clonotype. This chain uses TRBV27 with TRBJ1-2; 7 bases match TRBD1. The CDR3 spans 13 residues. J lost 7 bases, V lost 4 bases, and 6 bases had no gene match. Germline CDR1 reads MNHEY; CDR2 reads SMNVEV (reference sequence). The CDR3 bases are TGTGCCAGCAGTTCACAGGGGTTTGGTGGCTACACCTTC. It encodes CASSSQGFGGYTF.

The V and J genes are TRBV20-1 and TRBJ2-2, with D perhaps matching TRBD1 (5 bases). Looked up from germline, CDR1 is DFQATT and CDR2 is SNEGSKA (reference sequence). The CDR3 sequence is 12 residues long. Trimming pared 3 bases from V and 6 bases from J, leaving 8 bases between. CDR3 in DNA: TGCAGTGCTAGCAGGGTCGCCGGGGAGCTGTTTTTT. It is translated as CSASRVAGELFF.

The V call is TRBV5-1, the J call TRBJ2-7, with 11 bases fitting TRBD2. The CDR3 totals 16 residues. CDR1 SGHRS and CDR2 YFSETQ come from the germline V gene. V lost 7 bases to trimming and J lost 2 bases; unmatched junction nucleotides: 11. In DNA, the CDR3 is TGCGCCAGCGCGGGGCTAGCGGGAGGCCTCGCCTACGAGCAGTACTTC. Its protein is CASAGLAGGLAYEQYF.

This clonotype was observed many times. One junction end does not reproduce the germline sequence, and a read error may be involved. V gene TRBV11-3 combines with J gene TRBJ2-1, with D hard to call. Germline V gene data show CDR1 as SGHNT and CDR2 as YENEEA. This CDR3 is built from 16 residues. CDR3 region: CASSFRPTGSHNEQFF. Written as DNA, the CDR3 is TGTGCCAGCAGCTTCAGGCCAACGGGCTCCCACAATGAGCAGTTCTTC.

This clonotype was seen a handful of times. This rearrangement joins TRBV20-1 to TRBJ2-1, with a tentative D call TRBD2 (6 bases). Germline values: CDR1 DFQATT, CDR2 SNEGSKA (reference sequence). This CDR3 has 15 amino acids. V was pared by 2 bases and J by 8 bases, with 19 bases between. Here the CDR3 DNA reads TGCAGTGCTAGACCCATTGGGACTTTCCAACATGAGCAGTTCTTC. Translation gives CSARPIGTFQHEQFF.

As for this clonotype: The junction shows a germline mismatch at one end, possibly a read error. V is TRBV10-2 and J is TRBJ2-1; D not certain. CDR3 length equals 14 residues. Germline V gene sequence: CDR1 WSHSY, CDR2 SAAADI. The CDR3: CASQDGSSYSEQFF. CDR3 nucleotides: TGCGCCAGCCAGGACGGAAGCTCCTACAGTGAGCAGTTCTTC.

This CDR3 is CASSVQGSSYNEQFF. CDR3 nucleotide sequence: TGTGCCAGCAGCGTACAAGGGAGCTCCTACAATGAGCAGTTCTTC. The chain employs TRBV9 and TRBJ2-1; the D gene is possibly TRBD2 (5 bases). CDR1 and CDR2 from the germline V gene are SGDLS and YYNGEE. The CDR3 is made up of 15 amino acids. Trimming took off 1 base at V and 0 bases at J, with 8 bases between the two ends.

This clonotype was seen at least ten times. The rearrangement joins TRBV29-1 to TRBJ1-2, with D hard to call. CDR1 and CDR2 from the germline V gene are SQVTM and ANQGSEA. With 8 bases removed from V and 1 base from J, the gap between germline ends came to 8 bases. This CDR3 comprises 11 residues. The CDR3 here is CSSVGNYGYTF. The CDR3 DNA sequence: TGCAGCTCCGTGGGTAACTATGGCTACACCTTC.

The chain uses TRBV4-2 and TRBJ2-1, with 8 bases matching TRBD2. Unmatched junction bases numbered 7, after V lost 2 bases and J lost 7 bases. The CDR3 has 15 residues. Germline CDR1 and CDR2: LGHNA and YNFKEQ. CDR3 sequence (DNA): TGTGCCAGCAGCCAACCCGGTCGCGGGGGGAATGAGCAGTTCTTC. Its protein product is CASSQPGRGGNEQFF.

This clonotype was observed at least ten times. The chain couples TRBV7-2 to TRBJ1-2; no definite D call. Trimming stripped 2 bases from V and 4 bases from J, with 5 bases between. CDR1 is SGHTA and CDR2 is FQGNSA in the germline V gene. The CDR3 loop spans 12 amino acids. CDR3 loop: CASSLRGYGYTF. CDR3 DNA sequence: TGTGCCAGCAGCTTACGCGGCTATGGCTACACCTTC. Full variable domain (rest looked up from reference TRBV7-2 and TRBJ1-2): GAGVSQSPSNKVTEKGKDVELRCDPISGHTALYWYRQSLGQGLEFLIYFQGNSAPDKSGLPSDRFSAERTGGSVSTLTIQRTQQEDSAVYLCASSLRGYGYTFGSGTRLTVV.

This clonotype was observed a single time. A read error may account for a junction end that differs from germline. The rearrangement joins TRBV20-1 to TRBJ2-2; no clear D. There are 14 residues in the CDR3. CDR1 and CDR2 from the germline V gene are DFQATT and SNEGSKA (reference sequence). In DNA, the CDR3 is TGCAGTGCTAGAGACAGTCCGAACACCAGGGAGCTGTTTTTT. Translation gives CSARDSPNTRELFF.

V usage is TRBV25-1 and J usage is TRBJ2-3, with D hard to call. V lost 4 bases and J lost 2, with 4 bases in between. The CDR3 contains 12 residues. Per the germline V gene, CDR1 is MGHDK and CDR2 is SYGVNS. The CDR3 here is CASSGDTDTQYF. Written as DNA, the CDR3 is TGTGCCAGCAGTGGGGACACAGATACGCAGTATTTT.

The rearrangement joins TRBV7-9 to TRBJ1-6; TRBD1 is a possible D gene (6 bases). The CDR3 is 14 amino acids. V was pared by 5 bases and J by 7 bases, with 12 bases between. CDR1 is SEHNR and CDR2 is FQNEAQ in the germline V gene (reference sequence). CDR3 bases: TGTGCCAGCAGCCCCGGACAGTTCAATTCACCCCTCCACTTT. Translating it yields CASSPGQFNSPLHF.

V gene TRBV11-1 combines with J gene TRBJ2-2; weak D call: TRBD2 (6 bases). Germline assignment: CDR1 SGHAT and CDR2 FQDESV (reference sequence). This CDR3 has 12 residues. Trimming took off 5 bases at V and 13 bases at J, with 14 bases between the two ends. The CDR3 protein is CASSPDRRGLFF. For the CDR3, the DNA is TGTGCCAGCAGCCCTGACCGGCGGGGGCTGTTTTTT.

The rearrangement links TRBV20-1 to TRBJ2-6, with unresolved D. V gave up 2 bases and J gave up 1 base, with 6 bases separating them. This CDR3 is 14 amino acids long. From germline, CDR1 is DFQATT and CDR2 SNEGSKA (reference sequence). The CDR3, as DNA: TGCAGTGCTAGAAGCGCTTCTGGGGCCAACGTCCTGACTTTC. Residues: CSARSASGANVLTF.

This clonotype was counted a few times. The gene calls are TRBV15 and TRBJ2-2, with a weak D call TRBD2 (6 bases). There are 14 residues in the CDR3. V lost 0 bases and J 5 bases, leaving 7 bases between the germline ends. CDR1 and CDR2 from the germline V gene are LNHNV and YYDKDF (reference sequence). The CDR3 loop is CATSRDRGTGELFF. The CDR3 nucleotides read TGTGCCACCAGCAGAGATCGGGGGACCGGGGAGCTGTTTTTT. Combining the CDR3 with reference TRBV15 and TRBJ2-2 gives the whole variable domain DAMVIQNPRYQVTQFGKPVTLSCSQTLNHNVMYWYQQKSSQAPKLLFHYYDKDFNNEADTPDNFQSRRPNTSFCFLDIRSPGLGDTAMYLCATSRDRGTGELFFGEGSRLTVL.

In this sample, this clonotype turned up a few times. V and J are TRBV12-3 or TRBV12-4 and TRBJ1-3, with no clear D. V lost 6 bases to trimming and J lost 0 bases, with 9 bases between them. The CDR3 is 14 residues long. The CDR3 loop reads CASRESHSGNTIYF. The CDR3 DNA sequence: TGTGCCAGCAGGGAGTCTCACTCTGGAAACACCATATATTTT.

V is TRBV7-9 and J is TRBJ2-1; perhaps D is TRBD1 or TRBD2 (5 bases each). Germline-derived CDR1 and CDR2 are SEHNR and FQNEAQ (reference sequence). V was trimmed by 3 bases and J by 3 bases, leaving 9 bases between them. CDR3 length equals 14 residues. CDR3 amino acids: CASSFGTNYNEQFF. CDR3 in DNA: TGTGCCAGCAGCTTTGGGACGAACTACAATGAGCAGTTCTTC.

This chain uses TRBV5-5 with TRBJ1-2, with D unclear. Trimming removed 4 bases from V and 8 bases from J, with 12 bases in between. Germline V CDR1 and CDR2: SGHKS, YYEKEE (reference sequence). The CDR3 is 12 amino acids. This CDR3 reads CASSRRRGGYTF. DNA for the CDR3: TGTGCCAGCAGCAGACGGCGTGGAGGCTACACCTTC.

The chain joins TRBV20-1 to TRBJ1-2; D is ambiguous. From germline, CDR1 is DFQATT and CDR2 SNEGSKA (reference sequence). V was trimmed by 0 bases and J by 1 base, leaving 9 bases between them. This CDR3 is 14 amino acids long. The CDR3 DNA follows: TGCAGTGCTAGAGATTCACAGAGTAACTATGGCTACACCTTC. This encodes CSARDSQSNYGYTF.